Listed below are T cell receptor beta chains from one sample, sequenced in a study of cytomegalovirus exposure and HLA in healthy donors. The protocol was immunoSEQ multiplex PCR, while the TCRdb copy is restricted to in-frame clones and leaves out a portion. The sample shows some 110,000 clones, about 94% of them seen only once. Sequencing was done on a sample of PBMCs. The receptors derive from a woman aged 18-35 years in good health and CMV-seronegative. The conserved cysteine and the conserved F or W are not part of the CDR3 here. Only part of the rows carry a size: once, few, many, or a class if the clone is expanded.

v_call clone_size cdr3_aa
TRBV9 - ASSDRGGPDTQY
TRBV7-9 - ASSGVRLGGNEKLF
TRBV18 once ASYGQRDGTEAF
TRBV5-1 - ASSLGMEGNYGYT
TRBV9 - ASSVTTNTGELF
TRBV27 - ASSLSRRGEDGYT
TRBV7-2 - ASSFGGSNYGYT
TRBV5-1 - ASSKGGGSNQPQH
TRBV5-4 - ASSLNRGLGTGELF
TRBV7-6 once ASSFAFGGEETQY
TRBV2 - ASRPGHRNTEAF
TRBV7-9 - ASRATGGEKLF
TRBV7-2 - ASSLSGTGISEQY
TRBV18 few ASKTSGGTYEQY
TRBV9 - ASSVATAGTSVGTGELF
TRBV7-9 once ASSLRGDLGDTIY
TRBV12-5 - ASGFLGRDGTQY
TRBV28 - ASSLNGGVAFYPDTQY
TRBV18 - ASSPSGLAAYEQY
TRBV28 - ASRGIQGWEPQH
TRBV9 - ASSPQQGRGEKLF
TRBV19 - ASTTAGMNTEAF
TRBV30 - AWSEDSGSGNEQF
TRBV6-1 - ASVLELPTDTQY
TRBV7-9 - ASSPPTSGGAPAPYEQY
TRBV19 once ASYDRGLDQPQH
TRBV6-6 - ASSYSDSYQPQH
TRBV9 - ASSASMTARNTEAF
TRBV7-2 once ASSSTLQGTEQY
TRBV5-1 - ASSLGQGGYGYT
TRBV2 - ASTTSSYNEQF
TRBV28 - ASSKITGVVNSPLH
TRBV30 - AWKPDRENTEAF
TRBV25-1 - ASSDRQGNEQF
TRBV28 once ASSVGQGSYQPQH
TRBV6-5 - ASSYSAGYGYT
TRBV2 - ASRSQVLSYNEQF
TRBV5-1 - ASSSLWGGVNNEQF
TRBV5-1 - ASSLARQGGSPLH
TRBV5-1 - ASSFQGAKNIQY
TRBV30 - AWEQGNTEAF
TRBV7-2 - ASSPDQGGFYGYT
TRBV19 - ASSSQTGGVFGELF
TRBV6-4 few ASSDKASGYNEQF
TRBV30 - AWSLGGNYGYT
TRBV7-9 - ASSGLLADSYNEQF
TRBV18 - ASSQAFNTDTQY
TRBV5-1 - ASSPLLGTGSDTQY
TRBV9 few ASSVGGGVADTQY
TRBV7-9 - ASTNTGELF
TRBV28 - ASSWDSYGYT
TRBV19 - ASSGTGTNYGYT
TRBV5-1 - ASRPTGPGAEAF
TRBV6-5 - ASRATGYT